Listed here are 15 T cell receptor beta chains from one sample, sequenced in a study of cytomegalovirus exposure and HLA in healthy donors. Produced via immunoSEQ multiplex PCR; TCRdb's table is partial and in-frame only. The table lists some 170,000 clones, roughly 86% of them singletons. The sequenced sample was PBMCs. Receptors were obtained from a man in his late teens or twenties in good health and CMV-seropositive.

The rearrangement joins TRBV30 to TRBJ1-1; a possible D gene is TRBD1 (5 bases). The CDR3 consists of 13 residues. The V end was cut by 4 bases, the J end by 1 base, with 10 bases between. Germline CDR1 is GTSNPN and CDR2 is SVGIG (reference sequence). The CDR3 coding sequence is TGTGCCTGGATGACAGTAAGGAACACTGAAGCTTTCTTT. Its protein product is CAWMTVRNTEAFF.

The chain couples TRBV18 to TRBJ2-1; 7 bases align to TRBD2. Trimming cost V 3 bases and J 2 bases; bases outside gene matches: 1. Germline V gene data show CDR1 as KGHSH and CDR2 as LQKENI. The CDR3 sequence is 14 residues long. CDR3 coding DNA: TGTGCCAGCTCACCGGGAGGGACCTACAATGAGCAGTTCTTC. As protein: CASSPGGTYNEQFF.

The chain is built from TRBV7-6 and TRBJ2-5; 10 nucleotides match TRBD2. The germline V gene has CDR1 SGHVS and CDR2 FNYEAQ. The CDR3 spans 16 residues. The trim removed 5 bases at V and 2 bases at J, leaving 8 bases unmatched. The CDR3 loop is CASSPPAGGEQETQYF. In DNA form, the CDR3 reads TGTGCCAGCAGCCCCCCAGCGGGGGGGGAACAAGAGACCCAGTACTTC.

This clone was seen just once. CDR3 amino acids: CASSDLGGGTGELFF. In DNA form, the CDR3 reads TGTGCCAGCAGTGACCTAGGTGGAGGTACCGGGGAGCTGTTTTTT. The genes are TRBV6-4 and TRBJ2-2, with TRBD2 as a possible D gene (5 bases). Germline lookup yields CDR1 MRHNA and CDR2 SNTAGT. The V end was cut by 2 bases, the J end by 5 bases, with 12 bases between. The CDR3 is made up of 15 amino acids.

In its sample, this clone was seen once. The chain combines TRBV29-1 with TRBJ2-1; perhaps TRBD2 as D (5 bases). Germline lookup yields CDR1 SQVTM and CDR2 ANQGSEA. This CDR3 has 14 residues. Trimming took 4 bases from V and 9 from J, leaving 19 bases between them. The CDR3 sequence: CSVAVWEIYGEQFF. The DNA of the CDR3 is TGCAGCGTTGCGGTGTGGGAGATCTATGGTGAGCAGTTCTTC.

The chain recombines TRBV7-9 with TRBJ2-7, with a tentative D call TRBD2 (7 bases). V was cut by 5 bases and J by 3 bases, with 17 bases left in between. Germline CDR1 SEHNR, CDR2 FQNEAQ (reference sequence). The CDR3 extends over 15 amino acids. In DNA, the CDR3 is TGTGCCAGCAGCCCTAGGGGGGGCATTAACTACGAGCAGTACTTC. Translation gives CASSPRGGINYEQYF.

This CDR3 is CASSLTGDTEAFF. The CDR3 DNA follows: TGTGCCAGCAGCCTTACAGGGGACACTGAAGCTTTCTTT. The chain joins TRBV7-2 to TRBJ1-1, with TRBD1 identical over 7 bases. CDR1 and CDR2 from the germline V gene are SGHTA and FQGNSA. This CDR3 is 13 amino acids long. The ends lost 5 bases at V and 3 bases at J; junction bases unmatched: 3.

J is TRBJ1-5 and V is TRBV5-1; D possibly corresponds to TRBD1 (6 bases). CDR1 is SGHRS, CDR2 YFSETQ, per germline. The CDR3 consists of 15 residues. The V and J ends lost 0 bases and 1 base respectively, with 8 bases between them. CDR3 protein: CASSLGGGSNQPQHF. In DNA, the CDR3 is TGCGCCAGCAGCTTGGGGGGGGGCAGCAATCAGCCCCAGCATTTT.

This chain uses TRBV6-4 with TRBJ2-7; perhaps TRBD1 as D (6 bases). This CDR3 contains 13 residues. Germline V lookup: CDR1 MRHNA, CDR2 SNTAGT. Trimming took 9 bases from V and 5 from J, leaving 17 bases between them. For the CDR3, the DNA is TGTGCCAGTTCCGTTATCAGGGGCGACGAGCAGTACTTC. Its translation is CASSVIRGDEQYF.

The chain is built from TRBV10-3 and TRBJ2-6; D gene ambiguous. The CDR3 consists of 17 residues. With 1 base removed from V and 2 bases from J, the gap between germline ends came to 12 bases. Germline assignment: CDR1 ENHRY and CDR2 SYGVKD. CDR3 bases: TGTGCCATCAGTGAGTACCGGAGTCGGACTGGGGCCAACGTCCTGACTTTC. Translation: CAISEYRSRTGANVLTF.

The chain has TRBV27 and TRBJ2-5; 12 bases are shared with TRBD1. Germline values: CDR1 MNHEY, CDR2 SMNVEV (reference sequence). The trim removed 5 bases at V and 2 bases at J, leaving 6 bases unmatched. The CDR3 runs to 16 residues. CDR3 DNA sequence: TGTGCCAGCAGTCCGGGGACAGGGGGCTTGCAAGAGACCCAGTACTTC. Its translation is CASSPGTGGLQETQYF.

The CDR3 loop reads CATSRGTGGDEQFF. DNA for the CDR3: TGTGCCACCAGCAGAGGGACGGGGGGAGATGAGCAGTTCTTC. The chain combines TRBV15 with TRBJ2-1; 7 positions agree with TRBD2. Germline-derived CDR1 and CDR2 are LNHNV and YYDKDF (reference sequence). Germline trimming cut 1 base from V and 8 bases from J; bases unmatched to any gene: 5. The CDR3 spans 14 residues.

This chain links TRBV18 with TRBJ1-4; 7 bases fit TRBD1. V lost 2 bases, J lost 4 bases, and 4 bases stayed unmatched. This CDR3 has 15 residues. Germline V lookup: CDR1 KGHSH, CDR2 LQKENI. The CDR3 spells CASSPGDRVNEKLFF. The CDR3 region has the DNA TGTGCCAGCTCACCAGGGGACAGAGTTAATGAAAAACTGTTTTTT.

This chain joins TRBV4-2 and TRBJ1-1, with D tentatively TRBD1 (6 bases). Germline CDR1 reads LGHNA; CDR2 reads YNFKEQ. The V and J ends lost 4 bases and 2 bases respectively, with 14 bases between them. The CDR3 consists of 15 residues. The CDR3 bases are TGTGCCAGCAGCCCACAGGGATTAAGCAACACTGAAGCTTTCTTT. It specifies CASSPQGLSNTEAFF.

The chain is built from TRBV27 and TRBJ2-1, with 8 bases that match TRBD2. Per the germline V gene, CDR1 is MNHEY and CDR2 is SMNVEV (reference sequence). V trimming: 7 bases; J trimming: 5 bases; junction bases outside the gene matches: 13. This CDR3 contains 16 residues. CDR3 DNA: TGTGCCAGCACCGACCCCATAGCGGGAAGAAACAATGAGCAGTTCTTC. It is translated as CASTDPIAGRNNEQFF.